Below are 9 T cell receptor beta chains sequenced from a single sample in a study of cytomegalovirus exposure and HLA in healthy donors. A multiplex PCR was run with 60 Vbeta primers and 13 Jbeta primers. Clones were sequenced by immunoSEQ multiplex PCR, and TCRdb holds only the in-frame ones, with some missing. The sample carries approximately 110,000 clones, about 77% recorded once. Material: PBMCs. These TCRs come from a woman aged 25 to 39 in good health and CMV-seropositive.

Remarks on this clone: Relative to the germline gene, one junction end is altered; a read error may explain this. The sample holds other DNA sequences that translate to the same CDR3. This sequence joins TRBV2 and TRBJ2-7, with D unresolved. CDR3 length equals 13 residues. From germline, CDR1 is SNHLY and CDR2 FYNNEI. The CDR3 loop reads CSSKEKAAYEQYF. CDR3 nucleotide sequence: TGTTCCAGCAAGGAGAAGGCGGCATACGAGCAGTACTTC.

The CDR3 DNA follows: TGTGCCTGGAGACGGGGTGTCTATGGCTACACCTTC. Translated: CAWRRGVYGYTF. The rearrangement uses TRBV30 and TRBJ1-2; no firm D call. The CDR3 contains 12 residues. Germline loops: CDR1 GTSNPN, CDR2 SVGIG (reference sequence). V was shortened by 3 bases and J by 4 bases, with 9 bases between the two germline ends.

The rearrangement joins TRBV30 to TRBJ2-7; TRBD2 aligns across 7 bases. Trimming removed 5 bases from V and 0 bases from J; junction bases left unmatched: 4. Germline V CDR1 and CDR2: GTSNPN, SVGIG (reference sequence). The CDR3 covers 13 residues. The CDR3 DNA sequence: TGTGCCTGGTCGACTAGCACCTCCTACGAGCAGTACTTC. Its translation is CAWSTSTSYEQYF.

The CDR3 here is CASSPAQGLMNTEAFF. The CDR3 DNA reads TGTGCCAGCTCACCGGCACAGGGATTAATGAACACTGAAGCTTTCTTT. This chain uses TRBV18 with TRBJ1-1; weak D call: TRBD1 (6 bases). The V end lost 3 bases, the J end lost 0 bases, and 14 bases lay between the germline ends. The CDR3 sequence is 16 residues long. Germline CDR1 and CDR2: KGHSH and LQKENI.

V usage is TRBV7-9 and J usage is TRBJ2-1; D call uncertain. CDR1 is SEHNR, CDR2 FQNEAQ, per germline (reference sequence). V dropped 1 base and J dropped 6 bases, with 10 bases sitting between them. The CDR3 is made up of 14 amino acids. The CDR3 loop is CASSLGSELNEQFF. The CDR3 DNA reads TGTGCCAGCAGCTTAGGGTCCGAGCTCAATGAGCAGTTCTTC.

The chain couples TRBV7-2 to TRBJ1-5; 9 nucleotides line up with TRBD1. Per the germline V gene, CDR1 is SGHTA and CDR2 is FQGNSA. The CDR3 runs to 14 residues. After removal of 5 bases from V and 6 bases from J, the junction contained 5 bases not matched to a gene. CDR3 protein: CASSTQGAPQPQHF. The CDR3 coding sequence is TGTGCCAGCAGCACACAGGGGGCACCTCAGCCCCAGCATTTT.

There are a few counts of this clone. The chain recombines TRBV7-2 with TRBJ2-1; 12 positions match TRBD2. The CDR3 runs to 15 residues. Trimming at V came to 5 bases and at J to 4 bases, leaving 3 bases not matched to a gene. Germline V gene data show CDR1 as SGHTA and CDR2 as FQGNSA. CDR3 DNA: TGTGCCAGCAGCAAGACTAGCGGGGGTTACAATGAGCAGTTCTTC. Residues: CASSKTSGGYNEQFF.

V and J are TRBV2 and TRBJ2-3; a possible D gene is TRBD1 (6 bases). V lost 1 base and J 5 bases, leaving 22 bases between the germline ends. This CDR3 has 18 amino acids. Germline V gene lookup returns CDR1 SNHLY and CDR2 FYNNEI. CDR3 loop: CASSEGSRGPLLGDTQYF. In nucleotides, the CDR3 is TGTGCCAGCAGTGAAGGGAGCAGGGGCCCTCTTTTGGGAGATACGCAGTATTTT.

The genes are TRBV10-3 and TRBJ1-5; perhaps TRBD1 as D (6 bases). Germline V gene lookup returns CDR1 ENHRY and CDR2 SYGVKD. The germline V and J ends were trimmed by 6 bases and 3 bases, with 24 bases remaining between them. The CDR3 sequence is 18 residues long. The CDR3 DNA is TGTGCCATCAGAGGCCCCGGGGGGGCGTATGAGGACAATCAGCCCCAGCATTTT. Translation: CAIRGPGGAYEDNQPQHF.